Shown below are 10 T cell receptor beta chains from a single sample sequenced in a study of long-term antiretroviral therapy in people with HIV. A v3.0 immunoSEQ assay was performed at survey level. The method was immunoSEQ multiplex PCR; TCRdb's version includes in-frame clones alone and lacks a portion of them. The sample holds 25,000 to 30,000 clones, 85% to 95% seen once. The sample consisted of unsorted PBMCs, taken 6.2 years after starting antiretroviral therapy. The receptors here all came from a middle-aged man with HIV.

The chain carries TRBV11-1 and TRBJ2-7; D gene uncertain. CDR1 SGHAT and CDR2 FQDESV come from the germline V gene (reference sequence). V was cut by 5 bases and J by 6 bases, with 11 bases left in between. This CDR3 region has 12 residues. Here the CDR3 reads CASSLSLVEQYF. CDR3 coding DNA: TGTGCCAGCAGCCTAAGTCTCGTCGAGCAGTACTTC.

This chain links TRBV5-6 with TRBJ2-7; 8 nucleotides line up with TRBD1. The CDR3 consists of 15 residues. Germline V gives CDR1 SGHDT, CDR2 YYEEEE. The V and J ends lost 0 bases and 0 bases, in that order; junction bases with no gene match: 2. CDR3 sequence (DNA): TGTGCCAGCAGCTTGGAGGGACAGGCCTCCTACGAGCAGTACTTC. Its translation is CASSLEGQASYEQYF.

The chain recombines TRBV7-3 with TRBJ1-1; TRBD1 matches at 10 bases. The germline V gene has CDR1 SGHTA and CDR2 FQGTGA. The CDR3 has 17 amino acids. V was pared by 3 bases and J by 4 bases, with 11 bases of the junction left unmatched. The chain's CDR3 is CASSLTGTGAPSTEAFF. The DNA of the CDR3 is TGTGCCAGCAGCTTGACCGGGACAGGGGCCCCGAGCACTGAAGCTTTCTTT.

V gene TRBV10-3 combines with J gene TRBJ1-2; D gene unclear. V lost 0 bases and J lost 14, with 13 bases in between. The CDR3 sequence is 12 residues long. CDR1 and CDR2 from the germline V gene are ENHRY and SYGVKD. The CDR3 sequence: CAISESRRTSTF. CDR3 DNA sequence: TGTGCCATCAGTGAGTCTCGAAGGACTTCAACCTTC.

This clone was observed a single time. The chain employs TRBV5-1 and TRBJ2-5; D may be TRBD1 (5 bases). Looked up from germline, CDR1 is SGHRS and CDR2 is YFSETQ. The CDR3 totals 14 residues. V gave up 5 bases and J gave up 5 bases, with 16 bases separating them. The CDR3 DNA follows: TGCGCCAGCAGTGGAAGCGAGGACAAGGAGACCCAGTACTTC. It encodes CASSGSEDKETQYF.

The rearrangement joins TRBV9 to TRBJ2-1; tentative D call: TRBD1 (6 bases). Trimming took 5 bases from V and 6 from J, leaving 18 bases between them. The CDR3 length is 15 residues. CDR1 and CDR2 from the germline V gene are SGDLS and YYNGEE. CDR3 region: CASSKSGTLSNEQFF. As DNA, the CDR3 is TGTGCCAGCAGTAAGTCAGGGACATTGAGCAATGAGCAGTTCTTC.

V is TRBV5-1 and J is TRBJ1-1, with TRBD1 identical over 8 bases. From germline, CDR1 is SGHRS and CDR2 YFSETQ. With V trimmed by 8 bases and J by 12 bases, 12 bases remained unmatched. The CDR3 consists of 12 residues. The chain's CDR3 is CASTLGTGVSFF. CDR3 coding DNA: TGCGCCAGTACTCTGGGGACAGGAGTTTCTTTCTTT.

The chain has TRBV28 and TRBJ1-1; possibly TRBD1 for D (5 bases). The V and J ends lost 4 bases and 4 bases respectively, with 10 bases between them. Germline loops: CDR1 MDHEN, CDR2 SYDVKM. The CDR3 spans 13 residues. The CDR3 DNA follows: TGTGCCAGCAGTTCCGACAGTACCACTGAAGCTTTCTTT. Protein: CASSSDSTTEAFF.

The V call is TRBV4-2, the J call TRBJ2-1; 8 nucleotides agree with TRBD2. The junction had 4 bases not matched to a gene; V was cut back by 4 bases and J by 2 bases. The CDR3 has 15 amino acids. The germline CDR1 and CDR2 sequences are LGHNA and YNFKEQ. CDR3 region: CASSPRLAPYNEQFF. The CDR3, as DNA: TGTGCCAGCAGCCCCCGACTAGCGCCCTACAATGAGCAGTTCTTC.

The chain couples TRBV4-1 to TRBJ2-2, with a weak D call TRBD1 (6 bases). The germline V gene encodes CDR1 MGHRA and CDR2 YSYEKL. CDR3 length equals 16 residues. Trimming removed 9 bases at V and 3 bases at J, with 20 bases between. CDR3 DNA: TGCGCCAGTCGTCGGACAGACCACCCCGACACCGGGGAGCTGTTTTTT. Encoded protein: CASRRTDHPDTGELFF.